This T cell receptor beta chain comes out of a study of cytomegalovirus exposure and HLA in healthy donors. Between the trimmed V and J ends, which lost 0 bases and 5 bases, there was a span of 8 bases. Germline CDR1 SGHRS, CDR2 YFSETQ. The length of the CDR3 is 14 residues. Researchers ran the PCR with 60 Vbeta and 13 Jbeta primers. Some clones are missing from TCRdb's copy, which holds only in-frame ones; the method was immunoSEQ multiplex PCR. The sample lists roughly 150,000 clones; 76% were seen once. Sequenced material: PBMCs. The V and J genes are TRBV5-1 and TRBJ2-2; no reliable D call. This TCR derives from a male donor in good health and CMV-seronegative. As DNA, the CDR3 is TGCGCCAGCAGCTTGGGGCAGGTGACCGGGGAGCTGTTTTTT. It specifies CASSLGQVTGELFF.